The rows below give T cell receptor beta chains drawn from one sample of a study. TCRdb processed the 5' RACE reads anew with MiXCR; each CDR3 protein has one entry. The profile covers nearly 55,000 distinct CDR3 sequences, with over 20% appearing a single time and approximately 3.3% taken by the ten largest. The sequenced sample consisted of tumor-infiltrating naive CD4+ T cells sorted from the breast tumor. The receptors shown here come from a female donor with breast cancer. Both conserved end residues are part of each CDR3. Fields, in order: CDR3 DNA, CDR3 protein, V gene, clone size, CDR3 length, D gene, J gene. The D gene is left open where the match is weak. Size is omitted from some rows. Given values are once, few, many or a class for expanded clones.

CDR3 DNA: TGTGCCAGCAGCTTATTCGACAGGGAGACCCAGCACTTC
CDR3 protein: CASSLFDRETQHF
V gene: TRBV7-6
clone size: -
CDR3 length: 13
D gene: TRBD1
J gene: TRBJ2-5

CDR3 DNA: TGCAGTGCTAGAGCGGACGGCACACTTAATGAAAAACTGTTTTTT
CDR3 protein: CSARADGTLNEKLFF
V gene: TRBV20-1
clone size: few
CDR3 length: 15
D gene: -
J gene: TRBJ1-4

CDR3 DNA: TGTGCCACCAGTGACCCGGGACTAGCGGGAGGAGGCGAGACCCAGTACTTC
CDR3 protein: CATSDPGLAGGGETQYF
V gene: TRBV24-1
clone size: -
CDR3 length: 17
D gene: TRBD2
J gene: TRBJ2-5

CDR3 DNA: TGTGCCAGTTCCAGGGGGCAGAACACTGAAGCTCTCTTT
CDR3 protein: CASSRGQNTEALF
V gene: TRBV19
clone size: -
CDR3 length: 13
D gene: TRBD1
J gene: TRBJ1-1

CDR3 DNA: TGTGCCAGCAGCTTCGGGGACGGTCGTTACGAGCAGTACTTC
CDR3 protein: CASSFGDGRYEQYF
V gene: TRBV7-6
clone size: many
CDR3 length: 14
D gene: -
J gene: TRBJ2-7

CDR3 DNA: TGTGCCAGCAGTTACCTACTTCGGACAGTTAAGGATGAGACCCAGTACTTC
CDR3 protein: CASSYLLRTVKDETQYF
V gene: TRBV6-2/TRBV6-3
clone size: -
CDR3 length: 17
D gene: -
J gene: TRBJ2-5

CDR3 DNA: TGTGCCAGCAGCGTAGGTGGGGACGGCTCCTACGAGCAGTACTTC
CDR3 protein: CASSVGGDGSYEQYF
V gene: TRBV9
clone size: many
CDR3 length: 15
D gene: -
J gene: TRBJ2-7

CDR3 DNA: TGCGCCAGCAGCCCTGTTCCTGAAACGATTAAGGCTTTCTTT
CDR3 protein: CASSPVPETIKAFF
V gene: TRBV5-1
clone size: few
CDR3 length: 14
D gene: -
J gene: TRBJ1-1

CDR3 DNA: TGTGCCAGCAGATCGACTAGCGGGAGAAACATTCAGTACTTC
CDR3 protein: CASRSTSGRNIQYF
V gene: TRBV12-3/TRBV12-4
clone size: few
CDR3 length: 14
D gene: TRBD2
J gene: TRBJ2-4

CDR3 DNA: TGCAGTGCTAGTAGGCAGGGGAAGAATTCACCCCTCCACTTT
CDR3 protein: CSASRQGKNSPLHF
V gene: TRBV20-1
clone size: -
CDR3 length: 14
D gene: -
J gene: TRBJ1-6

CDR3 DNA: TGTGCCAGCAGCCAAGCGACAGTTTTGGGGGTTTATGGCTACACCTTC
CDR3 protein: CASSQATVLGVYGYTF
V gene: TRBV4-2
clone size: -
CDR3 length: 16
D gene: -
J gene: TRBJ1-2